These 3 T cell receptor beta chains were sequenced from one sample in a study of T cell responses to AZD1222 COVID-19 vaccine. Profiling relied on immunoSEQ multiplex PCR, and the TCRdb table lists in-frame clones only, not all of them. Among 130,000 to 150,000 clones listed, roughly 88% were seen once. The sample in question was peripheral blood, obtained on day 0 of AZD1222 vaccination. All receptors derive from an adult in good health.

This clone was seen a handful of times. J is TRBJ1-2 and V is TRBV11-2; the D gene is possibly TRBD1 (5 bases). CDR3 length: 14 residues. From germline, CDR1 is SGHAT and CDR2 FQNNGV. V lost 0 bases and J 8 bases, leaving 13 bases between the germline ends. This chain's CDR3 is CASSLERGRSGYTF. DNA of the CDR3: TGTGCCAGCAGCTTAGAAAGGGGACGGTCGGGCTACACCTTC.

The J gene is TRBJ1-1, the V gene TRBV5-5; no clear D. The CDR3 has 12 amino acids. In germline, CDR1 is SGHKS, CDR2 YYEKEE (reference sequence). V shed 6 bases and J shed 10 bases, with 16 bases lying between them. Written as DNA, the CDR3 is TGTGCCAGCACCAGATCATCCGATGGAGCTTTCTTT. This gives the protein CASTRSSDGAFF.

This clone was detected only once. The chain has TRBV4-2 and TRBJ2-4, with D tentatively TRBD2 (6 bases). Trimming took off 0 bases at V and 4 bases at J, with 16 bases between the two ends. Germline CDR1 reads LGHNA; CDR2 reads YNFKEQ. This CDR3 spans 17 amino acids. CDR3 bases: TGTGCCAGCAGCCAAGATCGAATGCGGGGAACAAAAAACATTCAGTACTTC. It yields the protein CASSQDRMRGTKNIQYF.